This T cell receptor (beta chain) was captured by sequencing in a study of blood T cells in healthy people across ages. Next came a second PCR, run for about 7 to 12 cycles, which used a sample-barcoded 5' primer along with a J-beta primer mix. Each cDNA molecule was tagged by a template-switch adaptor that had 12 random nucleotides. TCRdb re-derived calls from the 5' RACE reads in MiXCR, one entry per CDR3 protein. Among fewer than 900,000 distinct CDR3 sequences listed, roughly 43% were seen once. Germline loops: CDR1 SGHAT, CDR2 FQNNGV. This CDR3 contains 14 residues. Trimming removed 7 bases from V and 9 bases from J; junction bases left unmatched: 11. Study-wide points: The recorded TCR beta diversity per million T cells decreased in a roughly linear manner with age.

As for this clonotype: The antigen remains undetermined.

Donors were systemically healthy Caucasian individuals from Russia aged 6 to 90 years. The J gene is TRBJ2-1, the V gene TRBV11-2; TRBD2 aligns across 8 bases. Input material: blood. This receptor was identified in a woman in her sixties in good health. The CDR3 DNA sequence: TGTGCCAGCAAAACCGGAGCGGGAGAGGGTGAGCAGTTCTTC. This gives the protein CASKTGAGEGEQFF.